Listed below are T cell receptor beta chains from one sample, sequenced in a study of CD8+ T cells in alopecia areata. Only in-frame clones appear in the TCRdb table, and some are missing; sequencing was by immunoSEQ multiplex PCR. The top ten hold roughly 18% of the sample, which has about 90,000 clones, 44% seen once. The sample consisted of CD8+ T cells sorted from blood, taken at week 24, from a patient treated with tofacitinib. The receptors were gathered from a human donor with alopecia areata. CDR3s include the opening cysteine and the closing phenylalanine or tryptophan. Each record gives: D gene, J gene, clone size, V gene, CDR3 DNA, CDR3 protein. D genes are given only for firm matches. Rows give clone size only sometimes, using once, few, many, or a class for an expanded clone.

TRBD2 TRBJ2-7 . TRBV9 TGTGCCAGCAGCGTAGGGGGGGGACCTTCGGTCGAGCAGTACTTC CASSVGGGPSVEQYF
. TRBJ2-7 . TRBV6-5 TGTGCCACCGGACGTCGGGGTGACGAGCAGTACTTC CATGRRGDEQYF
. TRBJ2-4 . TRBV13 TGTGCCAGCAGCTTAGGGGTGGGAAACATTCAGTACTTC CASSLGVGNIQYF
TRBD2 TRBJ2-5 . TRBV9 TGTGCCAGCACCGGGGGAACTAGCGGCCTCCAAGAGACCCAGTACTTC CASTGGTSGLQETQYF
. TRBJ2-2 few TRBV27 TGTGCCAGCAGTTTCAGGGCCAACACCGGGGAGCTGTTTTTT CASSFRANTGELFF
TRBD1 TRBJ1-1 . TRBV7-2 TGTGCCAGCAGCTTTGGGACAGGGGGTACTGAAGCTTTCTTT CASSFGTGGTEAFF
TRBD1 TRBJ2-1 few TRBV7-9 TGTGCCAGCAGCTCAAGACAGGGGGCTTCCTACAATGAGCAGTTCTTC CASSSRQGASYNEQFF
TRBD2 TRBJ2-7 . TRBV30 TGTGCCTGGAGTTCTCTAGCGGGAGGTACCCACGAGCAGTACTTC CAWSSLAGGTHEQYF
. TRBJ2-7 . TRBV7-2 TGTGCCAGCAAAGATAAGGGAGGCTACGAGCAGTACTTC CASKDKGGYEQYF
. TRBJ1-1 . TRBV7-2 TGTGCCAGCAGCTTGGGATATGGCACTGAAGCTTTCTTT CASSLGYGTEAFF
. TRBJ2-7 . TRBV7-9 TGTGCCAGCAGCGACACCAAGGGAGGTCCCTACGAGCAGTACTTC CASSDTKGGPYEQYF
. TRBJ2-3 . TRBV5-6 TGTGCCAGCAGCTTGGGTTATGGGGGAGTTGGGAAAGATACGCAGTATTTT CASSLGYGGVGKDTQYF
TRBD1 TRBJ2-1 . TRBV6-5 TGTGCCAGCAGTTACGCTCGGACAGGGGGGAGAGATGAGCAGTTCTTC CASSYARTGGRDEQFF
TRBD2 TRBJ2-1 . TRBV6-5 TGTGCCAGCAGCCCAAGCGGGAGAGGCTACAATGAGCAGTTCTTC CASSPSGRGYNEQFF
. TRBJ1-1 . TRBV6-5 TGTGCCAGCAGTTACGGAGGGGACCCTAATGAAGCTTTCTTT CASSYGGDPNEAFF
TRBD2 TRBJ2-7 . TRBV9 TGTGCCAGCAGCGTAGATGCGGGGGGTGGCGAGCAGTACTTC CASSVDAGGGEQYF
. TRBJ1-4 . TRBV6-5 TGTGCCAGCAGTTACTCCTTGGGTGCAACTAATGAAAAACTGTTTTTT CASSYSLGATNEKLFF
TRBD2 TRBJ2-7 . TRBV27 TGTGCCAGCAGCTGGGGGGGGAGCTACGAGCAGTACTTC CASSWGGSYEQYF
TRBD1 TRBJ2-7 . TRBV11-2 TGTGCCAGCAGCTTAATACAGAGGACAGGGAGGAACGAGCAGTACTTC CASSLIQRTGRNEQYF
. TRBJ2-7 . TRBV27 TGTGCCAGCAGTTTCGGGCTCAACTACGAGCAGTACTTC CASSFGLNYEQYF
. TRBJ2-7 few TRBV6-1 TGTGCCAGCAGTATCACAGGGAGTATCGACGAGCAGTACTTC CASSITGSIDEQYF
TRBD2 TRBJ2-5 . TRBV27 TGTGCCAGCAGTCAGCTAGCTAGCGGCCCCTGGGAGGACCAGTACTTC CASSQLASGPWEDQYF
TRBD1 TRBJ1-5 . TRBV9 TGTGCCATCATTGGACAGGGCCGAGATCAGCCCCAGCATTTT CAIIGQGRDQPQHF
. TRBJ2-1 many TRBV7-8 TGTGCCAGCAGCTTAACGGACCTTTCTGCCTACAATGAGCAGTTCTTC CASSLTDLSAYNEQFF
. TRBJ2-3 . TRBV19 TGTGCCAGTAGTTGGGGACTGGGCACAGATACGCAGTATTTT CASSWGLGTDTQYF
. TRBJ1-4 . TRBV18 TGTGCCAGCTCACCACCGGGCAGCTCAAATGAAAAACTGTTTTTT CASSPPGSSNEKLFF
TRBD2 TRBJ2-2 . TRBV7-9 TGTGCCAGCAGCTTATTTCCTAGCGGGAGTCAGAACACCGGGGAGCTGTTTTTT CASSLFPSGSQNTGELFF
TRBD1 TRBJ1-1 . TRBV27 TGTGCCAGCGGTTGGACAGGGCAAGGAACTGAAGCTTTCTTT CASGWTGQGTEAFF
. TRBJ2-1 . TRBV6-5 TGTGCCAGCAGTTACGGGGGGCCACCGCGGCGGGATGAGCAGTTCTTC CASSYGGPPRRDEQFF
TRBD2 TRBJ2-3 few TRBV28 TGTGCCAGCAGTATCACTAGCGGGAGCACAGATACGCAGTATTTT CASSITSGSTDTQYF
. TRBJ2-3 . TRBV6-1 TGTGCCAGCAGTCTGAGCGGAGATACGCAGTATTTT CASSLSGDTQYF